The 28 T cell receptor beta chains below come from one sample, sequenced in a study of T-cell reconstitution after alpha-beta-depleted transplantation in children. Unique molecular identifiers tagged the TCRbeta library. TCRdb reprocessed the PCR reads via MiXCR and lists one record per CDR3 protein. The sample includes about 980,000 distinct CDR3 sequences, less than 30% of them seen just once. This sample comprised PBMCs, mostly from graft donor cells, obtained 360 days after TCRalphabeta/CD19-depleted stem cell transplant. The source is a boy younger than two who had a stem cell transplant for SCID, so the T cells may come from the graft donor.

The J gene is TRBJ2-7, the V gene TRBV25-1; TRBD2 might be the D (7 bases). The CDR3 runs to 16 residues. The germline gives CDR1 MGHDK, CDR2 SYGVNS. V lost 1 base, J lost 3 bases, and 16 bases lay in between. The CDR3 region is CASSEWGGAGVYEQYF. The CDR3 DNA is TGTGCCAGCAGTGAATGGGGGGGGGCAGGAGTCTACGAGCAGTACTTC.

This clonotype was picked up a small number of times. The rearrangement joins TRBV6-2 or TRBV6-3 to TRBJ1-1; D uncertain. V was clipped by 1 base and J by 5 bases, with 8 bases between them. This CDR3 has 13 amino acids. Germline V gene lookup returns CDR1 MNHEY and CDR2 SVGEGT. The CDR3 nucleotides are TGTGCCAGCAGTTACTTGGACCTTACTGAAGCTTTCTTT. Its protein is CASSYLDLTEAFF.

Only a few counts were recorded for this clonotype. The V and J genes are TRBV10-3 and TRBJ1-2, with unresolved D. The CDR3 loop spans 15 amino acids. Looked up from germline, CDR1 is ENHRY and CDR2 is SYGVKD. The V end lost 6 bases, the J end lost 2 bases, and 16 bases lay between the germline ends. The CDR3 bases are TGTGCCATCAGGCCGGACCTTAAGGTCAACTATGGCTACACCTTC. It encodes CAIRPDLKVNYGYTF.

This clonotype was detected a few times. This chain uses TRBV6-5 with TRBJ1-6; D gene unclear. Germline V lookup: CDR1 MNHEY, CDR2 SVGAGI. CDR3 length: 13 amino acids. Trimming removed 3 bases at V and 6 bases at J, with 6 bases between. The CDR3, as DNA: TGTGCCAGCAGTTATGGTTCTAATTCACCCCTCCACTTT. Translating it yields CASSYGSNSPLHF.

This chain links TRBV20-1 with TRBJ2-7; D unresolved. The germline V and J ends were trimmed by 2 bases and 0 bases, with 11 bases remaining between them. CDR1 is DFQATT and CDR2 is SNEGSKA in the germline V gene (reference sequence). The CDR3 totals 14 residues. The CDR3 DNA is TGCAGTGCTAGAAGACTCCCCAGCTCCTACGAGCAGTACTTC. Translating it yields CSARRLPSSYEQYF.

The chain links TRBV7-2 to TRBJ2-1, with D unclear. The V and J ends lost 3 bases and 9 bases respectively, with 12 bases between them. This CDR3 has 13 residues. Per the germline V gene, CDR1 is SGHTA and CDR2 is FQGNSA. The CDR3 is CASSLPRWREQFF. The CDR3 DNA is TGTGCCAGCAGCTTGCCTAGGTGGCGTGAGCAGTTCTTC.

This clonotype was found a few times. The rearrangement uses TRBV10-3 and TRBJ2-1; 12 nucleotides agree with TRBD2. The J segment lost 9 bases and the V segment lost 6 bases, leaving 6 bases of the junction unmatched. The CDR3 sequence is 14 residues long. CDR1 ENHRY and CDR2 SYGVKD come from the germline V gene. The CDR3 loop reads CAISGLAGPGEQFF. Here the CDR3 DNA reads TGTGCCATCAGCGGACTAGCGGGGCCAGGTGAGCAGTTCTTC.

A few counts support this clonotype. V and J are TRBV27 and TRBJ2-1; TRBD2 agrees at 9 bases. Looked up from germline, CDR1 is MNHEY and CDR2 is SMNVEV (reference sequence). The junction had 7 bases not matched to a gene; V was cut back by 2 bases and J by 8 bases. This CDR3 has 15 amino acids. CDR3 protein: CASSLTAGGWDEQFF. The CDR3 DNA sequence: TGTGCCAGCAGTTTAACCGCGGGGGGGTGGGATGAGCAGTTCTTC.

J is TRBJ2-3 and V is TRBV5-1, with 7 bases aligning to TRBD1. Germline V CDR1 and CDR2: SGHRS, YFSETQ. CDR3 length: 17 amino acids. With 0 bases clipped from V and 4 bases from J, the junction kept 11 bases outside the gene matches. The CDR3 sequence is CASSLVRQGEKPDTQYF. For the CDR3, the DNA is TGCGCCAGCAGCTTGGTACGGCAGGGGGAGAAACCAGATACGCAGTATTTT.

The chain links TRBV10-3 to TRBJ1-1; weak D call: TRBD1 (6 bases). The CDR3 has 13 residues. Germline V gene data show CDR1 as ENHRY and CDR2 as SYGVKD. V was pared by 6 bases and J by 0 bases, with 8 bases between. This CDR3 reads CAIRQGLNTEAFF. Written as DNA, the CDR3 is TGTGCCATCAGGCAGGGGTTGAACACTGAAGCTTTCTTT.

V and J are TRBV9 and TRBJ2-5, with TRBD1 as a possible D gene (6 bases). Germline loops: CDR1 SGDLS, CDR2 YYNGEE. The length of the CDR3 is 15 residues. The V end was cut by 0 bases, the J end by 5 bases, with 14 bases between. For the CDR3, the DNA is TGTGCCAGCAGCGTAGCCAACAGGGCAGGGGAGACCCAGTACTTC. Amino acids: CASSVANRAGETQYF.

The chain carries TRBV7-9 and TRBJ2-5, with D maybe TRBD2 (6 bases). This CDR3 spans 18 amino acids. CDR1 and CDR2 from the germline V gene are SEHNR and FQNEAQ (reference sequence). The ends were cut back, 5 bases at V and 4 bases at J, with 26 bases in the middle. CDR3 residues: CASSDPPPRYSGRETQYF. In DNA form, the CDR3 reads TGTGCCAGCAGCGATCCACCCCCCAGGTACAGCGGGCGAGAGACCCAGTACTTC.

The rearrangement links TRBV12-3 or TRBV12-4 to TRBJ2-1; D unclear. This CDR3 spans 11 amino acids. Trimming shortened V by 8 bases and J by 6 bases, and 8 bases separated the two germline ends. This chain's CDR3 is CASGRLNEQFF. The DNA for the CDR3 is TGTGCCAGCGGCAGGCTCAATGAGCAGTTCTTC.

This sequence joins TRBV5-1 and TRBJ2-3, with D hard to call. The CDR3 is made up of 15 amino acids. V was pared by 0 bases and J by 2 bases, with 10 bases between. In germline, CDR1 is SGHRS, CDR2 YFSETQ. CDR3 in amino acids: CASSLGMAATDTQYF. The CDR3 nucleotides read TGCGCCAGCAGCTTGGGAATGGCAGCCACAGATACGCAGTATTTT. The whole variable domain, remainder taken from reference TRBV5-1 and TRBJ2-3, is KAGVTQTPRYLIKTRGQQVTLSCSPISGHRSVSWYQQTPGQGLQFLFEYFSETQRNKGNFPGRFSGRQFSNSRSEMNVSTLELGDSALYLCASSLGMAATDTQYFGPGTRLTVL.

This clonotype was seen only a few times. The V gene is TRBV12-3 or TRBV12-4, the J gene TRBJ2-3, with a weak D call TRBD2 (6 bases). CDR3 length: 15 residues. Trimming left V 5 bases short and J 5 bases short, with 17 bases between. CDR3: CASSLTGGSGDTQYF. DNA for the CDR3: TGTGCCAGCAGTCTAACCGGGGGTTCAGGAGATACGCAGTATTTT.

The sample holds a few counts of this clonotype. V is TRBV4-1 and J is TRBJ2-2; D ambiguous. The V gene's germline CDR1 is MGHRA and CDR2 YSYEKL. The V end was cut by 3 bases, the J end by 2 bases, with 7 bases between. The CDR3 is 14 residues long. CDR3 sequence: CASSQGFNTGELFF. CDR3 nucleotides: TGCGCCAGCAGCCAGGGATTCAACACCGGGGAGCTGTTTTTT.

This clonotype was picked up a small number of times. The V and J genes are TRBV6-5 and TRBJ2-3, with D maybe TRBD1 (6 bases). The germline V and J ends were trimmed by 4 bases and 0 bases, with 14 bases remaining between them. Germline V gives CDR1 MNHEY, CDR2 SVGAGI. The CDR3 totals 16 residues. CDR3 loop: CASSSRTASSTDTQYF. In DNA form, the CDR3 reads TGTGCCAGCAGTTCCCGGACAGCATCTAGCACAGATACGCAGTATTTT.

The rearrangement uses TRBV13 and TRBJ2-1; no definite D call. Germline-derived CDR1 and CDR2 are PRHDT and FYEKMQ (reference sequence). The V end was cut by 5 bases, the J end by 6 bases, with 11 bases between. The CDR3 contains 13 residues. Here the CDR3 reads CASSPQATNEQFF. CDR3 sequence (DNA): TGTGCCAGCAGCCCACAAGCGACCAATGAGCAGTTCTTC.

This clonotype occurred once. V usage is TRBV5-8 and J usage is TRBJ2-7; 7 bases fit TRBD1. The CDR3 is 15 amino acids. J was trimmed by 1 base and V by 2 bases; bases with no gene match: 6. Germline CDR1 reads SGHTS; CDR2 reads YDEGEE. The CDR3 DNA reads as TGTGCCAGCAGCTTCCGGGACAGCCCATCCTACGAGCAGTACTTC. It codes for CASSFRDSPSYEQYF. Full variable domain (missing parts from reference TRBV5-8 and TRBJ2-7): EAGVTQSPTHLIKTRGQQATLRCSPISGHTSVYWYQQALGLGLQFLLWYDEGEERNRGNFPPRFSGRQFPNYSSELNVNALELEDSALYLCASSFRDSPSYEQYFGPGTRLTVT.

V is TRBV4-2 and J is TRBJ1-2; the D is unclear. Germline CDR1 reads LGHNA; CDR2 reads YNFKEQ. Trimming removed 1 base from V and 3 bases from J, with 9 bases in between. The CDR3 length is 14 residues. The CDR3 DNA sequence: TGTGCCAGCAGCCAAGTCTTCGACTACTATGGCTACACCTTC. This gives the protein CASSQVFDYYGYTF.

This chain links TRBV20-1 with TRBJ2-1; D is uncertain. Trimming left V 2 bases short and J 6 bases short, with 14 bases between. Germline V CDR1 and CDR2: DFQATT, SNEGSKA (reference sequence). The CDR3 has 14 residues. CDR3 in DNA: TGCAGTGCTAGATCTACCTTCCATCCCAATGAGCAGTTCTTC. Protein: CSARSTFHPNEQFF.

The chain recombines TRBV11-2 with TRBJ2-1, with 10 positions matching TRBD1. CDR1 and CDR2 (germline): SGHAT, FQNNGV. Trimming cost V 3 bases and J 8 bases; bases outside gene matches: 7. The CDR3 has 15 residues. The CDR3 DNA sequence: TGTGCCAGCAGCTTGGGGACAGGGGAGTTTGATGAGCAGTTCTTC. It codes for CASSLGTGEFDEQFF.

This clonotype was counted a few times. This chain links TRBV12-3 or TRBV12-4 with TRBJ2-7; 10 nucleotides line up with TRBD1. This CDR3 comprises 15 residues. V shed 2 bases, J shed 3 bases, and the junction held 4 bases outside the gene matches. CDR3 protein: CASSLLTGGGYEQYF. The CDR3 DNA is TGTGCCAGCAGTTTACTGACAGGGGGCGGCTACGAGCAGTACTTC.

This clonotype was detected only a few times. This chain uses TRBV6-5 with TRBJ1-1; the match to TRBD1 covers 10 bases. The CDR3 sequence is 18 residues long. The V and J ends lost 0 bases and 0 bases, in that order; junction bases with no gene match: 7. Germline V lookup: CDR1 MNHEY, CDR2 SVGAGI. The CDR3: CASSYSRDRGIMNTEAFF. CDR3 nucleotides: TGTGCCAGCAGTTACTCCCGGGACAGGGGTATCATGAACACTGAAGCTTTCTTT.

The genes are TRBV6-5 and TRBJ2-6, with 7 bases identical to TRBD1. This CDR3 is 17 amino acids long. The ends lost 2 bases at V and 6 bases at J; junction bases unmatched: 10. Germline CDR1 and CDR2: MNHEY and SVGAGI. The CDR3 protein is CASSYPPSGGEANVLTF. Here the CDR3 DNA reads TGTGCCAGCAGTTACCCTCCGTCAGGGGGAGAGGCCAACGTCCTGACTTTC.

This clonotype was counted between two and nine times. The chain carries TRBV9 and TRBJ2-2; D gene ambiguous. This CDR3 contains 13 residues. Trimming removed 4 bases from V and 6 bases from J, with 10 bases in between. Germline V gives CDR1 SGDLS, CDR2 YYNGEE. The CDR3 region is CASSTVPSGELFF. Here the CDR3 DNA reads TGTGCCAGCAGCACCGTACCTTCCGGGGAGCTGTTTTTT.

This clonotype has just a few counts. V and J are TRBV6-5 and TRBJ2-5, with TRBD2 as a possible D gene (6 bases). The germline V gene has CDR1 MNHEY and CDR2 SVGAGI. The CDR3 runs 17 residues. Trimming left V 0 bases short and J 3 bases short, with 17 bases between. CDR3 in amino acids: CASSYSGGYLKKETQYF. The CDR3 DNA reads TGTGCCAGCAGTTACTCGGGAGGCTACCTAAAAAAAGAGACCCAGTACTTC.

J is TRBJ1-2 and V is TRBV24-1; D is undetermined. V was cut by 0 bases and J by 6 bases, with 4 bases left in between. The CDR3 is 12 residues long. From germline, CDR1 is KGHDR and CDR2 SFDVKD. DNA of the CDR3: TGTGCCACCAGTGATTTGGAGAATGGCTACACCTTC. This translates into CATSDLENGYTF.